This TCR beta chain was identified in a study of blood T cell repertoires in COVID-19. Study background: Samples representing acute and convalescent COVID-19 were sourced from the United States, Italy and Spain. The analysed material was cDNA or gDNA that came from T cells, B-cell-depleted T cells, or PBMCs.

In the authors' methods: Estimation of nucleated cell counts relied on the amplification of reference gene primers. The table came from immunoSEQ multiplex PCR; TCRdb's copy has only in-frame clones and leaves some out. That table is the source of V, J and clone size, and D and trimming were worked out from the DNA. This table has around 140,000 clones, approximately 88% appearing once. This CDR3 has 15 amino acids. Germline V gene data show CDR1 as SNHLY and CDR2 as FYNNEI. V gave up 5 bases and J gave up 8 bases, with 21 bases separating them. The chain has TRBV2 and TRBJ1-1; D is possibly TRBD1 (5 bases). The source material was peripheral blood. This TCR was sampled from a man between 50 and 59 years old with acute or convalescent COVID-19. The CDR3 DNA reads TGTGCCAGCAGTCTAAACCCAGGGTTGATGATGGAAGCTTTCTTT. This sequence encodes CASSLNPGLMMEAFF.